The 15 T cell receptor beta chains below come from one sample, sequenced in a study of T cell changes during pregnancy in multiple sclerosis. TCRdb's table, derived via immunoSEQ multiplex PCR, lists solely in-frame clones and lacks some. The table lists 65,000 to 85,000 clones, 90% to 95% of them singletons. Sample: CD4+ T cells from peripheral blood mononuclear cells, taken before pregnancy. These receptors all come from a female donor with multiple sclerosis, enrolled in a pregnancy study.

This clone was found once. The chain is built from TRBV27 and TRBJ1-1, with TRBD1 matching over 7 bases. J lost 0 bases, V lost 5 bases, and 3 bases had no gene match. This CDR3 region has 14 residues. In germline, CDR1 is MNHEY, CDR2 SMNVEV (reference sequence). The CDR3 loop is CASSLTGLNTEAFF. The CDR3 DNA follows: TGTGCCAGCAGTCTGACAGGGTTGAACACTGAAGCTTTCTTT.

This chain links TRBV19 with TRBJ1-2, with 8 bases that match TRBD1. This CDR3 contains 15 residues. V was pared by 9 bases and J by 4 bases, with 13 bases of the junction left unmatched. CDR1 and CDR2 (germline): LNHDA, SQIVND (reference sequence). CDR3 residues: CASHLGQGYTYGYTF. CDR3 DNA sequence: TGTGCCAGCCACCTAGGACAGGGTTATACCTATGGCTACACCTTC.

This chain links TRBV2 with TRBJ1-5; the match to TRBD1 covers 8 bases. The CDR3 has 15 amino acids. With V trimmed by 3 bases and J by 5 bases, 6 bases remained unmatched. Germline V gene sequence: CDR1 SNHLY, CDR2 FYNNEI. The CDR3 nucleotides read TGTGCCAGCAGTGACAACAGGGGGTCCCATCAGCCCCAGCATTTT. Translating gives CASSDNRGSHQPQHF.

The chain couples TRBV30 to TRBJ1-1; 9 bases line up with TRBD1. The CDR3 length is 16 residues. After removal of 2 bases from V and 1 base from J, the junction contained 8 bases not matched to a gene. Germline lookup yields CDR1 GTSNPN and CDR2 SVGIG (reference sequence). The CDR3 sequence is CAWSTGQGPGNTEAFF. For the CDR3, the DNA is TGTGCCTGGAGTACGGGACAGGGCCCCGGGAACACTGAAGCTTTCTTT.

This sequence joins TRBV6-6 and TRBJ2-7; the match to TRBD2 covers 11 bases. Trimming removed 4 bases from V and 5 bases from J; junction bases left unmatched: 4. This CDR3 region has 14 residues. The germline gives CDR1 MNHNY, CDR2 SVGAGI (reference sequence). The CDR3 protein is CASSLAGGPDEQYF. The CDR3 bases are TGTGCCAGCAGTTTAGCGGGAGGGCCCGACGAGCAGTACTTC.

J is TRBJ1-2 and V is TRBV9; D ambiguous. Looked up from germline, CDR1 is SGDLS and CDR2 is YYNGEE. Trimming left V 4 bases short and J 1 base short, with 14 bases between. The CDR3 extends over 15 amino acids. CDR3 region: CASSSHLEHNYGYTF. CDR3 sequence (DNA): TGTGCCAGCAGCTCCCACCTGGAGCATAACTATGGCTACACCTTC.

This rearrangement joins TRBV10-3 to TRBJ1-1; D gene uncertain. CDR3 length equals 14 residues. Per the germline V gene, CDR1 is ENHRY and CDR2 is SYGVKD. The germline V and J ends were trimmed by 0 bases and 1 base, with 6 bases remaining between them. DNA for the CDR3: TGTGCCATCAGTGAGTCGAGCCCGAACACTGAAGCTTTCTTT. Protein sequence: CAISESSPNTEAFF.

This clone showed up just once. The CDR3 region is CASSSRGTREYEQYF. CDR3 DNA: TGTGCCAGCAGCTCGAGGGGGACTAGGGAGTACGAGCAGTACTTC. V and J are TRBV11-2 and TRBJ2-7, with TRBD2 matching over 8 bases. Germline-derived CDR1 and CDR2 are SGHAT and FQNNGV. The V and J ends lost 4 bases and 4 bases, in that order; junction bases with no gene match: 9. The CDR3 extends over 15 amino acids.

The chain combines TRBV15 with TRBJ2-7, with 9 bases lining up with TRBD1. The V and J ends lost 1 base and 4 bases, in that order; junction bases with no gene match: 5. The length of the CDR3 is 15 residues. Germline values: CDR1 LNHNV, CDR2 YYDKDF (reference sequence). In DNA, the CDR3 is TGTGCCACCAGCAGAGGCGGACAGGGGTCGTACGAGCAGTACTTC. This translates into CATSRGGQGSYEQYF.

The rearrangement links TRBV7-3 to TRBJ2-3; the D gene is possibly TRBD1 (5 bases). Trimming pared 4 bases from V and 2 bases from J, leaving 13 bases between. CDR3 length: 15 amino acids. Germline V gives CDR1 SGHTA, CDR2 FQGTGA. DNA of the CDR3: TGTGCCAGCAGCTCCCTCGACAGATACACAGATACGCAGTATTTT. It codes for CASSSLDRYTDTQYF. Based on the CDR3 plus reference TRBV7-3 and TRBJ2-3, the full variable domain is GAGVSQTPSNKVTEKGKYVELRCDPISGHTALYWYRQSLGQGPEFLIYFQGTGAADDSGLPNDRFFAVRPEGSVSTLKIQRTERGDSAVYLCASSSLDRYTDTQYFGPGTRLTVL.

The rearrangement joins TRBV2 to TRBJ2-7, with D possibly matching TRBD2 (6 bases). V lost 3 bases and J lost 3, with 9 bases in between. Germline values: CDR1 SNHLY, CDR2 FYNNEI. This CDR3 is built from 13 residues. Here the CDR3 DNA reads TGTGCCAGCAGTGATAGCGGTGTCTACGAGCAGTACTTC. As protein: CASSDSGVYEQYF.

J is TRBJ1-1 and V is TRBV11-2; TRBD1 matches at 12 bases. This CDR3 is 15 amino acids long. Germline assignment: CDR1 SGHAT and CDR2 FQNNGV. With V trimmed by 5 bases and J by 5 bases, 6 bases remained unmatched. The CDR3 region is CASSRGTGGLTEAFF. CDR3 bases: TGTGCCAGCAGCCGCGGGACAGGGGGCTTAACTGAAGCTTTCTTT.

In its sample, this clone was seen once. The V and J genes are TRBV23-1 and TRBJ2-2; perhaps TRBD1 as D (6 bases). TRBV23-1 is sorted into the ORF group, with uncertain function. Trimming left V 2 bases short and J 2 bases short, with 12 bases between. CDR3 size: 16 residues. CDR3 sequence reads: CASSQGKGTNTGELFF. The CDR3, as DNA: TGCGCCAGCAGTCAAGGGAAGGGGACAAACACCGGGGAGCTGTTTTTT.

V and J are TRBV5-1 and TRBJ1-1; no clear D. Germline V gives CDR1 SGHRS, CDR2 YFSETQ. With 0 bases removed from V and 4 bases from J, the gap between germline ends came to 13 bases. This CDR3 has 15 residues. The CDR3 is CASSLAQRGFTEAFF. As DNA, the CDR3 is TGCGCCAGCAGCTTGGCTCAGCGGGGATTCACTGAAGCTTTCTTT.

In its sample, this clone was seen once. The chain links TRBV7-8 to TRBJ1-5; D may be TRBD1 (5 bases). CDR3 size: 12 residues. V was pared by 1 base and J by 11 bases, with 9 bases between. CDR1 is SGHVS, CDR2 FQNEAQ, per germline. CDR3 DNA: TGTGCCAGCAGCTTAGGGGGGGTGGCCCAGCATTTT. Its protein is CASSLGGVAQHF.